The 32 T cell receptor beta chains below come from one sample, sequenced in a study of T cells in Graves' hyperthyroidism and ophthalmopathy. Researchers amplified the TCR beta CDR3 regions from RNA transcripts. The primer set for the first-round RT-PCR of the TCR CDR3 was HTBI. MiXCR was run by TCRdb on the multiplex PCR reads, yielding one entry per CDR3 protein. The sample includes hundreds of thousands of distinct CDR3 sequences, more than 12% of them seen just once. The sequenced sample consisted of blood. These receptors came from a woman aged 50 to 60 with Graves' ophthalmopathy.

This clonotype was counted at least ten times. The gene calls are TRBV7-2 and TRBJ1-2; D not resolved. Per germline, CDR1 SGHTA and CDR2 FQGNSA. This CDR3 is built from 16 residues. V shed 0 bases and J shed 1 base, with 12 bases lying between them. DNA for the CDR3: TGTGCCAGCAGCTTAGCTCCGACGGGAGTTAACTATGGCTACACCTTC. Translating it yields CASSLAPTGVNYGYTF.

This clonotype was seen only a few times. The CDR3 loop is CATSESPAETQYF. CDR3 in DNA: TGTGCCACCAGTGAAAGCCCAGCAGAGACCCAGTACTTC. This rearrangement joins TRBV24-1 to TRBJ2-5; D unclear. CDR1 and CDR2 (germline): KGHDR, SFDVKD. The V and J ends lost 4 bases and 4 bases respectively, with 9 bases between them. The CDR3 covers 13 residues.

This clonotype was seen ten or more times. V gene TRBV30 combines with J gene TRBJ2-1; 9 positions agree with TRBD2. CDR3 length: 16 residues. Trimming cost V 0 bases and J 5 bases; bases outside gene matches: 8. Germline-derived CDR1 and CDR2 are GTSNPN and SVGIG (reference sequence). CDR3 protein: CAWSVRRLADHNEQFF. The CDR3 DNA reads TGTGCCTGGAGTGTACGCCGACTAGCGGACCACAATGAGCAGTTCTTC.

This clonotype occurred many times. V usage is TRBV20-1 and J usage is TRBJ2-1; no reliable D call. The CDR3 is made up of 15 amino acids. V shed 0 bases and J shed 3 bases, with 12 bases lying between them. Germline assignment: CDR1 DFQATT and CDR2 SNEGSKA (reference sequence). The CDR3 loop is CSARDSLQNYNEQFF. CDR3 in DNA: TGCAGTGCTAGAGATTCTTTGCAGAACTACAATGAGCAGTTCTTC.

This clonotype was seen at least ten times. The chain carries TRBV2 and TRBJ2-5; 9 nucleotides line up with TRBD1. The CDR3 totals 15 residues. J was trimmed by 4 bases and V by 7 bases; bases with no gene match: 10. Germline CDR1 is SNHLY and CDR2 is FYNNEI. CDR3 protein: CASTGQGRRLETQYF. CDR3 coding DNA: TGTGCCAGCACCGGACAGGGGAGACGTTTAGAGACCCAGTACTTC.

This clonotype was observed many times. The chain employs TRBV30 and TRBJ2-3; maybe TRBD2 (6 bases). V lost 0 bases and J 0 bases, leaving 13 bases between the germline ends. CDR1 and CDR2 (germline): GTSNPN, SVGIG (reference sequence). This CDR3 has 16 residues. The CDR3 coding sequence is TGTGCCTGGAGTGTAAATAGAGGGACTAGCACAGATACGCAGTATTTT. Translated: CAWSVNRGTSTDTQYF.

At least ten counts were recorded for this clonotype. The CDR3 here is CASSWGGHLNTEAFF. In nucleotides, the CDR3 is TGCGCCAGCAGCTGGGGGGGACACTTGAACACTGAAGCTTTCTTT. The V gene is TRBV5-1, the J gene TRBJ1-1; D is perhaps TRBD1 (6 bases). Germline V CDR1 and CDR2: SGHRS, YFSETQ. The ends were cut back, 3 bases at V and 0 bases at J, with 12 bases in the middle. CDR3 length: 15 amino acids. The full variable domain, completed using reference TRBV5-1 and TRBJ1-1, is KAGVTQTPRYLIKTRGQQVTLSCSPISGHRSVSWYQQTPGQGLQFLFEYFSETQRNKGNFPGRFSGRQFSNSRSEMNVSTLELGDSALYLCASSWGGHLNTEAFFGQGTRLTVV.

This clonotype has a count of ten or more. This sequence joins TRBV11-2 and TRBJ1-4, with TRBD1 identical over 7 bases. This CDR3 spans 16 amino acids. Losses at the gene ends were 0 bases for V and 6 bases for J; bases not matched to a gene: 7. CDR1 SGHAT and CDR2 FQNNGV come from the germline V gene. The CDR3 bases are TGTGCCAGCAGCTTAGACCTTACAGGGGAGTATGAAAAACTGTTTTTT. Translated: CASSLDLTGEYEKLFF. The variable domain in full, with the rest retrieved from reference TRBV11-2 and TRBJ1-4, is EAGVAQSPRYKIIEKRQSVAFWCNPISGHATLYWYQQILGQGPKLLIQFQNNGVVDDSQLPKDRFSAERLKGVDSTLKIQPAKLEDSAVYLCASSLDLTGEYEKLFFGSGTQLSVL.

The chain links TRBV28 to TRBJ2-5, with 7 bases aligning to TRBD1. The germline gives CDR1 MDHEN, CDR2 SYDVKM. CDR3 size: 16 residues. The trim removed 5 bases at V and 1 base at J, leaving 10 bases unmatched. The CDR3 DNA sequence: TGTGCCAGCAGTGACAGACAGAAGGGGGCCCAAGAGACCCAGTACTTC. Amino acids: CASSDRQKGAQETQYF. Full variable domain (rest looked up from reference TRBV28 and TRBJ2-5): DVKVTQSSRYLVKRTGEKVFLECVQDMDHENMFWYRQDPGLGLRLIYFSYDVKMKEKGDIPEGYSVSREKKERFSLILESASTNQTSMYLCASSDRQKGAQETQYFGPGTRLLVL.

Ten or more counts support this clonotype. The chain joins TRBV27 to TRBJ2-7; D not resolved. The CDR3 is made up of 15 amino acids. Trimming took 0 bases from V and 0 from J, leaving 9 bases between them. Germline V CDR1 and CDR2: MNHEY, SMNVEV (reference sequence). Here the CDR3 reads CASSLSKASSYEQYF. The CDR3 nucleotides read TGTGCCAGCAGTTTATCAAAGGCGAGCTCCTACGAGCAGTACTTC.

This clonotype was seen repeatedly, ten times or more. This sequence joins TRBV2 and TRBJ2-5; 8 bases line up with TRBD1. The CDR3 consists of 15 residues. Germline CDR1 reads SNHLY; CDR2 reads FYNNEI. Trimming took 2 bases from V and 2 from J; bases not matched to a gene: 4. This CDR3 reads CASSERDRLQETQYF. The CDR3, as DNA: TGTGCCAGCAGTGAACGGGACAGGTTGCAAGAGACCCAGTACTTC.

This clonotype was observed a handful of times. The rearrangement uses TRBV20-1 and TRBJ1-5, with D perhaps matching TRBD1 (6 bases). Germline values: CDR1 DFQATT, CDR2 SNEGSKA (reference sequence). The CDR3 totals 15 residues. V lost 6 bases and J lost 3, with 18 bases in between. The CDR3 loop reads CSAAGQSDLNQPQHF. The CDR3 DNA reads TGCAGTGCAGCCGGACAGAGCGATCTCAATCAGCCCCAGCATTTT.

This clonotype was seen at least ten times. This sequence joins TRBV2 and TRBJ2-1; the match to TRBD2 covers 9 bases. The germline V gene has CDR1 SNHLY and CDR2 FYNNEI. V shed 4 bases and J 9 bases; nucleotides not matched to a gene: 4. This CDR3 is 13 amino acids long. CDR3 DNA sequence: TGTGCCAGCAGTGGTCCTAGCGGGATTGAGCAGTTCTTC. Residues: CASSGPSGIEQFF.

V is TRBV20-1 and J is TRBJ2-7, with D tentatively TRBD1 or TRBD2 (5 bases each). The CDR3 spans 15 residues. CDR1 is DFQATT, CDR2 SNEGSKA, per germline (reference sequence). With 0 bases removed from V and 3 bases from J, the gap between germline ends came to 15 bases. This CDR3 is CSARDLARDHYEQYF. Here the CDR3 DNA reads TGCAGTGCTAGAGATTTGGCCAGGGACCACTACGAGCAGTACTTC.

This clonotype has only a few counts. The J gene is TRBJ2-3, the V gene TRBV7-2; a possible D gene is TRBD1 (6 bases). The CDR3 sequence is 13 residues long. The germline CDR1 and CDR2 sequences are SGHTA and FQGNSA. Trimming removed 5 bases from V and 8 bases from J, with 14 bases in between. CDR3 coding DNA: TGTGCCAGCAGCCTAGAGGCAGGGGTTACGCAGTATTTT. It codes for CASSLEAGVTQYF.

This chain uses TRBV5-5 with TRBJ2-6, with D hard to call. From germline, CDR1 is SGHKS and CDR2 YYEKEE (reference sequence). The CDR3 covers 17 residues. The V end was cut by 0 bases, the J end by 4 bases, with 14 bases between. This chain's CDR3 is CASSLAMGLTGANVLTF. Here the CDR3 DNA reads TGTGCCAGCAGCTTGGCCATGGGCCTCACAGGGGCCAACGTCCTGACTTTC.

J is TRBJ2-7 and V is TRBV4-3; D is undetermined. This CDR3 has 14 amino acids. From germline, CDR1 is LGHNA and CDR2 YSLEER. V lost 0 bases, J lost 0 bases, and 6 bases lay in between. The CDR3 DNA sequence: TGCGCCAGCAGCCAAGAGGCCCACTCCTACGAGCAGTACTTC. Its protein product is CASSQEAHSYEQYF.

This clonotype has ten or more counts. This chain joins TRBV11-2 and TRBJ2-7; weak D call: TRBD2 (6 bases). Per germline, CDR1 SGHAT and CDR2 FQNNGV. This CDR3 is 15 amino acids long. Trimming removed 6 bases at V and 4 bases at J, with 19 bases between. CDR3 DNA: TGTGCCAGCAGTCAAAATAGCGGTACGCTTTACGAGCAGTACTTC. It specifies CASSQNSGTLYEQYF.

The chain has TRBV19 and TRBJ1-5; perhaps TRBD1 as D (6 bases). The CDR3 extends over 15 amino acids. V shed 5 bases and J shed 3 bases, with 14 bases lying between them. The germline V gene encodes CDR1 LNHDA and CDR2 SQIVND (reference sequence). Written as DNA, the CDR3 is TGTGCCAGTAGTCTCTCAACAGGGTTCAATCAGCCCCAGCATTTT. The encoded protein is CASSLSTGFNQPQHF.

The table lists this clonotype with many counts. The rearrangement links TRBV2 to TRBJ2-1; D remains ambiguous. The CDR3 runs to 11 residues. V was pared by 8 bases and J by 7 bases, with 9 bases between. From germline, CDR1 is SNHLY and CDR2 FYNNEI. The CDR3 is CASLQFNEQFF. CDR3 DNA sequence: TGTGCCAGCTTACAGTTTAATGAGCAGTTCTTC. Together with reference TRBV2 and TRBJ2-1, the CDR3 gives the full variable domain: EPEVTQTPSHQVTQMGQEVILRCVPISNHLYFYWYRQILGQKVEFLVSFYNNEISEKSEIFDDQFSVERPDGSNFTLKIRSTKLEDSAMYFCASLQFNEQFFGPGTRLTVL.

This clonotype was found many times. The V and J genes are TRBV15 and TRBJ1-1; 7 bases agree with TRBD1. Germline-derived CDR1 and CDR2 are LNHNV and YYDKDF (reference sequence). There are 15 residues in the CDR3. Unmatched junction bases numbered 5, after V lost 0 bases and J lost 4 bases. In nucleotides, the CDR3 is TGTGCCACCAGCAGAGATAATCCAGGGGGCACTGAAGCTTTCTTT. Translating it yields CATSRDNPGGTEAFF.

This clonotype appeared many times. The CDR3 nucleotides are TGTGCCAGCAGCCAAGTCGACAGGGACCACTATGGCTACACCTTC. Protein: CASSQVDRDHYGYTF. V gene TRBV3-1 combines with J gene TRBJ1-2, with TRBD1 matching 7 bases. There are 15 residues in the CDR3. J was trimmed by 3 bases and V by 1 base; bases with no gene match: 5. Germline V gene sequence: CDR1 LGHDT, CDR2 YNNKEL (reference sequence).

This clonotype came up a few times. The V gene is TRBV19, the J gene TRBJ1-1; tentative D call: TRBD1 (6 bases). Germline CDR1 reads LNHDA; CDR2 reads SQIVND (reference sequence). CDR3 length: 17 amino acids. Trimming took 2 bases from V and 1 from J, leaving 17 bases between them. The CDR3 loop is CASSIQRWGRGNTEAFF. CDR3 nucleotides: TGTGCCAGTAGTATACAAAGGTGGGGCAGGGGGAACACTGAAGCTTTCTTT.

This chain uses TRBV12-3 or TRBV12-4 with TRBJ2-1; D gene ambiguous. The CDR3 has 11 residues. V lost 4 bases to trimming and J lost 10 bases, with 8 bases between them. As DNA, the CDR3 is TGTGCCAGCAGTTCCCATTACGAGCAGTTCTTC. Residues: CASSSHYEQFF.

This clonotype was observed at least ten times. This sequence joins TRBV5-4 and TRBJ2-3, with 8 bases aligning to TRBD2. The V gene's germline CDR1 is SGHNT and CDR2 YYREEE (reference sequence). There are 15 residues in the CDR3. V was clipped by 6 bases and J by 0 bases; unmatched bases: 6. The CDR3 loop reads CASTMASGSTDTQYF. CDR3 nucleotide sequence: TGTGCCAGCACTATGGCTAGCGGGAGCACAGATACGCAGTATTTT.

This clonotype was observed a handful of times. The chain links TRBV29-1 to TRBJ1-5; the D gene is possibly TRBD1 (6 bases). Germline V gene data show CDR1 as SQVTM and CDR2 as ANQGSEA. Trimming shortened V by 6 bases and J by 6 bases, and 15 bases separated the two germline ends. CDR3 length equals 13 residues. CDR3 coding DNA: TGCAGCGTAGACACAGGGAGCGGTCAGCCCCAGCATTTT. Translation gives CSVDTGSGQPQHF. The full variable domain, completed using reference TRBV29-1 and TRBJ1-5, is SAVISQKPSRDICQRGTSLTIQCQVDSQVTMMFWYRQQPGQSLTLIATANQGSEATYESGFVIDKFPISRPNLTFSTLTVSNMSPEDSSIYLCSVDTGSGQPQHFGDGTRLSIL.

This clonotype was seen at least ten times. The chain carries TRBV7-3 and TRBJ2-1, with TRBD2 matching over 8 bases. Germline V gene data show CDR1 as SGHTA and CDR2 as FQGTGA. With V trimmed by 3 bases and J by 2 bases, 6 bases remained unmatched. This CDR3 contains 16 residues. The CDR3 spells CASSFSTSGTYNEQFF. In DNA, the CDR3 is TGTGCCAGCAGCTTTAGCACTAGCGGTACCTACAATGAGCAGTTCTTC.

This chain connects TRBV4-1 to TRBJ1-1; D is perhaps TRBD1 (6 bases). Germline loops: CDR1 MGHRA, CDR2 YSYEKL. The CDR3 is made up of 13 amino acids. Trimming removed 0 bases from V and 8 bases from J, with 10 bases in between. CDR3 residues: CASSQERDIEAFF. The CDR3 DNA is TGCGCCAGCAGCCAAGAGAGGGACATCGAAGCTTTCTTT.

There are many counts of this clonotype. V gene TRBV3-1 combines with J gene TRBJ1-2; 10 nucleotides line up with TRBD1. The CDR3 covers 15 residues. V gave up 3 bases and J gave up 8 bases; unmatched junction bases: 9. CDR1 is LGHDT, CDR2 YNNKEL, per germline (reference sequence). The chain's CDR3 is CASSQPGTGVLGYTF. The CDR3 DNA follows: TGTGCCAGCAGCCAGCCCGGGACAGGGGTTTTAGGCTACACCTTC.

This clonotype was seen a handful of times. The V call is TRBV27, the J call TRBJ2-7; D may match TRBD1 or TRBD2 (5 bases each). V shed 2 bases and J shed 1 base, with 12 bases lying between them. CDR1 is MNHEY, CDR2 SMNVEV, per germline (reference sequence). This CDR3 has 15 amino acids. The CDR3: CASSLGHGGSYEQYF. CDR3 DNA: TGTGCCAGCAGTTTAGGTCATGGGGGTTCCTACGAGCAGTACTTC.

This clonotype was observed a handful of times. This sequence joins TRBV9 and TRBJ2-2; tentative D call: TRBD2 (7 bases). The CDR3 covers 15 residues. V shed 2 bases and J shed 5 bases, with 13 bases lying between them. Germline V gene lookup returns CDR1 SGDLS and CDR2 YYNGEE. In DNA, the CDR3 is TGTGCCAGCAGCGTGGCGGGGGCGTGGACCGGGGAGCTGTTTTTT. This translates into CASSVAGAWTGELFF.

The rearrangement links TRBV9 to TRBJ2-3; 9 positions match TRBD2. J lost 5 bases, V lost 3 bases, and 10 bases had no gene match. This CDR3 contains 16 residues. Germline V lookup: CDR1 SGDLS, CDR2 YYNGEE. CDR3 loop: CASSEKAGGPLDTQYF. CDR3 DNA: TGTGCCAGCAGCGAGAAGGCGGGAGGGCCTTTAGATACGCAGTATTTT.